This entry concerns a single T cell receptor (beta chain). TCRdb re-called the 5' RACE reads and gives one entry per CDR3 protein, without DNA. Recorded for this sample: a few hundred thousand distinct CDR3 sequences. The length of the CDR3 is 15 residues. Germline V lookup: CDR1 SQVTM, CDR2 ANQGSEA. These data originate in a study of monozygotic twins with inflammatory bowel disease. This clonotype was obtained from a human donor with ulcerative colitis or Crohn's disease, or a healthy co-twin of an affected twin (not recorded which). The sequencing input was blood. The V gene is TRBV29-1, the J gene TRBJ2-3; TCRdb's assignment of TRBD2 cannot be checked, as there is no DNA. CDR3 loop: CSVGGPSRYPDTQYF.